The entry below describes one T cell receptor (beta chain). Its antigen is still unknown. No base qualities exist here, and no much larger clone lies one base off it. The V end loses 7 bases and the J end loses 0 bases, and a stretch of 17 bases separates them. From the germline V gene, CDR1 is SNHLY and CDR2 is FYNNEI. The CDR3 has 16 amino acids, counting the end cysteine and phenylalanine. Just the 48-base CDR3 DNA is kept, in frame starting at base 1. Library method: the immunoSEQ multiplex PCR assay. This is the immuneACCESS table as TCRdb keeps it, with only in-frame sequences that have V and J called. A part of the clones is gone; compared with another copy, unresolved V genes explain less than half, and the rest is unexplained. For this sample the table gives roughly 50,000 clones, of which more than 65% were detected only once. 2.5% to 4% of the sample is held by the ten biggest clonotypes.

Focal radiation therapy combined with CTLA-4 blockade (ipilimumab) was tested in patients with chemo-refractory metastatic non-small-cell lung cancer. This sample is drawn from a study of radiotherapy plus CTLA-4 blockade in lung cancer (dated by TCRdb to between 2017 and 2018). A note on the overall study: Objective responses occurred in roughly 19% of enrolled patients, and over 30% achieved disease control.

Points the paper makes about the study in general: The strongest predictors of response, as reported, were early dynamic changes in blood T cell clones along with a rise in serum interferon-beta after radiation. TCR clones derived from tumors expanded in peripheral blood after treatment with radiotherapy and ipilimumab.

The chain is assembled from TRBV2 and TRBJ2-3; tentative D gene TRBD2, with 5 bases matching. The clonotype was recovered from a human donor with non-small cell lung cancer who had a partial response to radiotherapy plus ipilimumab. The source was peripheral blood, collected from a patient treated with radiotherapy plus ipilimumab. The CDR3 sequence is CASTRYGAVSTDTQYF. The sequenced DNA is TGTGCCAGCACCCGCTATGGAGCGGTGAGCACAGATACGCAGTATTTT.